This paragraph covers one T cell receptor (beta chain) sequence. Its antigen is currently unknown. The data are from a study of cytomegalovirus exposure and HLA in healthy donors. Points from the study as a whole: It was taken for granted in presence/absence analyses that sequencing depth across donors was roughly uniform. Immune exposure information available was restricted to CMV serostatus.

The PCR made use of 60 Vbeta and 13 Jbeta primers. The method was immunoSEQ multiplex PCR; TCRdb's version includes in-frame clones alone and lacks a portion of them. The repertoire consists of tens of thousands of clones, with more than 75% occurring once and the leading ten covering about 12%. This CDR3 spans 15 amino acids. Germline V gene lookup returns CDR1 MNHNS and CDR2 SASEGT. V lost 2 bases, J lost 2 bases, and 13 bases lay in between. The receptor was derived from a male donor in good health and CMV-seropositive. The J gene is TRBJ2-7, the V gene TRBV6-1; tentatively, D is TRBD2 (6 bases). The sample was PBMCs. This CDR3 is CASSERLDTAYEQYF. The CDR3 DNA reads as TGTGCCAGCAGTGAACGACTAGACACCGCCTACGAGCAGTACTTC.